The entry that follows covers one TCR beta chain sequence. This CDR3 contains 14 residues. V shed 2 bases and J shed 9 bases, with 11 bases lying between them. Germline V CDR1 and CDR2: MGHRA, YSYEKL. The data stem from a study of blood T cell repertoires in COVID-19. In the study overall: Both acute and convalescent COVID-19 samples were obtained from the United States, Italy and Spain. In each case, the material was cDNA or gDNA derived from T cells, B-cell-depleted T cells, or PBMCs.

In the original workflow: It was from reference gene primer amplification that nucleated cell counts were estimated. Assay used: immunoSEQ multiplex PCR; TCRdb lists only in-frame clones, some missing. V and J calls and clone size are given by that table; D and trimming were obtained from the DNA. Of just under 75,000 clones listed, around four fifths are singletons. Sequenced input: peripheral blood. The receptor comes from a man at least 80 years old with active or convalescent COVID-19. The chain has TRBV4-1 and TRBJ1-6, with unresolved D. CDR3 region: CASSQRSDFSPLHF. CDR3 DNA: TGCGCCAGCAGCCAAAGGAGCGACTTTTCACCCCTCCACTTT.